The next 29 T cell receptor beta chains were all read from a single sample in a study of a mutant IDH1 vaccine in newly diagnosed glioma. No cognate antigen is known for these TCRs. Repertoires were generated with immunoSEQ multiplex PCR, while TCRdb's copy carries only in-frame clones and drops some. Altogether under 40,000 clones are present, roughly nine tenths being singletons, with the ten largest covering under 2.5%. Regarding time point: week 47, end of study. Every single dose of the vaccine, 300 ug of mutant IDH1 20-mer peptide, came with topical imiquimod. Specimen: PBMCs, collected from a glioma patient whose treatment included an IDH1 peptide vaccine. The source of these receptors is a man between 40 and 49 years old with glioma.

The gene calls are TRBV14 and TRBJ2-1, with no clear D. Germline CDR1 is SGHDN and CDR2 is FVKESK. This CDR3 has 14 amino acids. V lost 7 bases and J lost 5, with 15 bases in between. The CDR3 bases are TGTGCCAGCACCTTAAACGCCTTACACAATGAGCAGTTCTTC. Encoded protein: CASTLNALHNEQFF.

The gene calls are TRBV6-6 and TRBJ1-2, with TRBD1 matching 10 bases. Germline V CDR1 and CDR2: MNHNY, SVGAGI (reference sequence). CDR3 length: 12 amino acids. V gave up 9 bases and J gave up 8 bases; unmatched junction bases: 6. The CDR3 loop reads CASWDRGKGYTF. The CDR3 DNA is TGTGCCAGTTGGGACAGGGGAAAGGGCTACACCTTC.

The chain joins TRBV7-2 to TRBJ2-1; perhaps TRBD2 as D (5 bases). The germline V gene has CDR1 SGHTA and CDR2 FQGNSA. V was cut by 8 bases and J by 9 bases, with 11 bases left in between. The CDR3 has 11 amino acids. The CDR3 nucleotides are TGTGCCAGCTCTAGAGGGTTTGAGCAGTTCTTC. Translation: CASSRGFEQFF.

The count of this clone is one. The V and J genes are TRBV7-2 and TRBJ1-1; 8 bases align to TRBD1. The CDR3 is 15 residues long. After removal of 4 bases from V and 3 bases from J, the junction contained 7 bases not matched to a gene. Germline assignment: CDR1 SGHTA and CDR2 FQGNSA. CDR3 in amino acids: CASSYGYRGDTEAFF. CDR3 nucleotides: TGTGCCAGCAGCTACGGCTACAGGGGGGACACTGAAGCTTTCTTT.

The rearrangement joins TRBV14 to TRBJ2-2, with a tentative D call TRBD2 (7 bases). The CDR3 runs to 20 residues. CDR1 is SGHDN and CDR2 is FVKESK in the germline V gene. V shed 0 bases and J shed 3 bases, with 23 bases lying between them. CDR3 loop: CASSQEGIAGGDTDTGELFF. The CDR3 region has the DNA TGTGCCAGCAGCCAAGAAGGGATAGCGGGTGGGGACACGGACACCGGGGAGCTGTTTTTT.

This rearrangement joins TRBV6-5 to TRBJ2-5; 10 positions match TRBD2. Germline CDR1 and CDR2: MNHEY and SVGAGI. The trim removed 5 bases at V and 4 bases at J, leaving 7 bases unmatched. This CDR3 has 15 residues. The CDR3 spells CASSPLAGVAETQYF. In DNA, the CDR3 is TGTGCCAGCAGTCCCCTAGCGGGAGTTGCAGAGACCCAGTACTTC.

The CDR3 DNA sequence: TGTGCCAGCAGGAGCGGGGGCCAAGGCTACACCTTC. Its protein is CASRSGGQGYTF. The V and J genes are TRBV28 and TRBJ1-2, with D possibly matching TRBD1 (6 bases). CDR1 and CDR2 (germline): MDHEN, SYDVKM. V was shortened by 6 bases and J by 8 bases, with 13 bases between the two germline ends. The CDR3 is 12 residues long.

Here the CDR3 DNA reads TGCGCCAGCAGCTTCCGGGGACAGGCTGGAAACACCATATATTTT. Translating it yields CASSFRGQAGNTIYF. The chain has TRBV5-1 and TRBJ1-3; 8 bases agree with TRBD1. V shed 2 bases and J 2 bases; nucleotides not matched to a gene: 3. In germline, CDR1 is SGHRS, CDR2 YFSETQ. The CDR3 has 15 amino acids. The variable domain in full, with the rest retrieved from reference TRBV5-1 and TRBJ1-3, is KAGVTQTPRYLIKTRGQQVTLSCSPISGHRSVSWYQQTPGQGLQFLFEYFSETQRNKGNFPGRFSGRQFSNSRSEMNVSTLELGDSALYLCASSFRGQAGNTIYFGEGSWLTVV.

V gene TRBV11-2 combines with J gene TRBJ1-2; tentatively, D is TRBD1 (5 bases). Germline V gene data show CDR1 as SGHAT and CDR2 as FQNNGV. V gave up 5 bases and J gave up 4 bases, with 11 bases separating them. The CDR3 runs to 13 residues. CDR3 region: CASSRAGGYGYTF. For the CDR3, the DNA is TGTGCCAGCAGCCGGGCGGGGGGCTATGGCTACACCTTC.

J is TRBJ2-1 and V is TRBV7-8, with a possible D match to TRBD2 (7 bases). The ends were cut back, 3 bases at V and 0 bases at J, with 15 bases in the middle. The germline CDR1 and CDR2 sequences are SGHVS and FQNEAQ. The CDR3 runs to 17 residues. This chain's CDR3 is CASSFGGGGSSYNEQFF. CDR3 coding DNA: TGTGCCAGCAGCTTTGGGGGAGGGGGTAGCTCCTACAATGAGCAGTTCTTC.

V usage is TRBV18 and J usage is TRBJ1-1; 8 bases align to TRBD1. The junction had 8 bases not matched to a gene; V was cut back by 4 bases and J by 4 bases. This CDR3 region has 15 residues. Germline lookup yields CDR1 KGHSH and CDR2 LQKENI. The CDR3 coding sequence is TGTGCCAGCTCACTAGACAGGGGTCGGAGCACTGAAGCTTTCTTT. This sequence encodes CASSLDRGRSTEAFF.

This sequence joins TRBV18 and TRBJ2-2, with 12 bases lining up with TRBD2. This CDR3 is built from 19 residues. Germline CDR1 is KGHSH and CDR2 is LQKENI. The V and J ends lost 1 base and 0 bases, in that order; junction bases with no gene match: 6. Here the CDR3 reads CASSPLLAGGGANTGELFF. For the CDR3, the DNA is TGTGCCAGCTCACCACTACTAGCGGGAGGAGGAGCGAACACCGGGGAGCTGTTTTTT.

The rearrangement links TRBV28 to TRBJ2-2, with D unresolved. The germline V and J ends were trimmed by 10 bases and 2 bases, with 11 bases remaining between them. The CDR3 sequence is 13 residues long. The germline CDR1 and CDR2 sequences are MDHEN and SYDVKM. CDR3 in DNA: TGTGCCAACCAGAAGAGTAACACCGGGGAGCTGTTTTTT. Protein sequence: CANQKSNTGELFF.

This clone was recorded only once. The chain uses TRBV18 and TRBJ2-6; 8 nucleotides match TRBD1. The length of the CDR3 is 18 residues. Germline V gene lookup returns CDR1 KGHSH and CDR2 LQKENI. The V gene end was trimmed by 2 bases and the J gene end by 0 bases; junction bases not matched to a gene: 6. The CDR3 here is CASSPGQGFVSGANVLTF. In nucleotides, the CDR3 is TGTGCCAGCTCACCAGGACAGGGTTTCGTCTCTGGGGCCAACGTCCTGACTTTC. The full variable domain, completed using reference TRBV18 and TRBJ2-6, is NAGVMQNPRHLVRRRGQEARLRCSPMKGHSHVYWYRQLPEEGLKFMVYLQKENIIDESGMPKERFSAEFPKEGPSILRIQQVVRGDSAAYFCASSPGQGFVSGANVLTFGAGSRLTVL.

The rearrangement links TRBV6-5 to TRBJ1-2; 11 nucleotides line up with TRBD1. From germline, CDR1 is MNHEY and CDR2 SVGAGI. Germline trimming cut 2 bases from V and 4 bases from J; bases unmatched to any gene: 6. The CDR3 has 16 amino acids. For the CDR3, the DNA is TGTGCCAGCAGTTACAAAAGGACAGGGGGCGGCTATGGCTACACCTTC. The encoded protein is CASSYKRTGGGYGYTF.

The rearrangement uses TRBV6-1 and TRBJ1-1, with D hard to call. Between the trimmed V and J ends, which lost 2 bases and 7 bases, there was a span of 14 bases. CDR1 is MNHNS and CDR2 is SASEGT in the germline V gene. The CDR3 has 14 amino acids. The chain's CDR3 is CASSELYGSHEAFF. The CDR3 DNA reads TGTGCCAGCAGTGAACTCTATGGCAGCCATGAAGCTTTCTTT.

The chain has TRBV7-9 and TRBJ1-2, with D unclear. V lost 1 base to trimming and J lost 5 bases, with 14 bases between them. The germline gives CDR1 SEHNR, CDR2 FQNEAQ (reference sequence). The CDR3 loop spans 15 amino acids. The CDR3 region is CASSLVPGGVYGYTF. CDR3 DNA sequence: TGTGCCAGCAGCTTAGTCCCAGGTGGAGTGTATGGCTACACCTTC.

The chain recombines TRBV5-5 with TRBJ1-1; no reliable D call. CDR1 and CDR2 from the germline V gene are SGHKS and YYEKEE (reference sequence). The CDR3 length is 14 residues. V dropped 2 bases and J dropped 0 bases, with 8 bases sitting between them. The CDR3: CASSFPTVNTEAFF. The CDR3 nucleotides are TGTGCCAGCAGCTTTCCCACCGTGAACACTGAAGCTTTCTTT.

The CDR3 loop reads CASKLENTEAFF. The CDR3 bases are TGTGCCAGCAAGTTAGAGAACACTGAAGCTTTCTTT. The chain links TRBV2 to TRBJ1-1; D gene unclear. Deletions cut 7 bases from V and 1 base from J, with 7 bases between. This CDR3 region has 12 residues. The germline V gene has CDR1 SNHLY and CDR2 FYNNEI.

V gene TRBV19 combines with J gene TRBJ2-2, with D possibly TRBD1 on 5 matching bases. The germline CDR1 and CDR2 sequences are LNHDA and SQIVND (reference sequence). The CDR3 is 15 amino acids. V was clipped by 5 bases and J by 1 base, with 11 bases between them. The DNA of the CDR3 is TGTGCCAGTAGTGCGACAGATAAGAACACCGGGGAGCTGTTTTTT. Amino acid sequence: CASSATDKNTGELFF.

V gene TRBV6-5 combines with J gene TRBJ2-1; possible D gene TRBD1, 6 bases. CDR3 length: 15 amino acids. Trimming took 5 bases from V and 2 from J, leaving 13 bases between them. Germline CDR1 and CDR2: MNHEY and SVGAGI. The chain's CDR3 is CASSRGDNTYNEQFF. CDR3 DNA: TGTGCCAGCAGTCGAGGGGACAACACCTACAATGAGCAGTTCTTC.

V usage is TRBV5-1 and J usage is TRBJ2-3; 9 bases agree with TRBD1. Trimming took 4 bases from V and 3 from J; bases not matched to a gene: 3. Germline V gene sequence: CDR1 SGHRS, CDR2 YFSETQ. CDR3 length equals 14 residues. The CDR3 reads CASSPGQGTDTQYF. CDR3 bases: TGCGCCAGCAGCCCCGGACAGGGGACAGATACGCAGTATTTT.

The rearrangement links TRBV19 to TRBJ2-3; 8 nucleotides agree with TRBD1. The CDR3 covers 15 residues. Per the germline V gene, CDR1 is LNHDA and CDR2 is SQIVND (reference sequence). Trimming removed 4 bases from V and 3 bases from J; junction bases left unmatched: 6. CDR3 DNA sequence: TGTGCCAGTAGTACCCGGGACAGGAGAACAGATACGCAGTATTTT. Translation: CASSTRDRRTDTQYF.

The chain combines TRBV29-1 with TRBJ2-3, with 10 positions matching TRBD2. The germline CDR1 and CDR2 sequences are SQVTM and ANQGSEA. Trimming cost V 7 bases and J 5 bases; bases outside gene matches: 9. The CDR3 totals 14 residues. The CDR3 sequence is CSARPSGRGDTQYF. The DNA of the CDR3 is TGCAGCGCGCGCCCTAGCGGGAGAGGAGATACGCAGTATTTT.

The chain employs TRBV2 and TRBJ1-5; a possible D gene is TRBD1 (5 bases). There are 17 residues in the CDR3. Germline V gives CDR1 SNHLY, CDR2 FYNNEI. V lost 1 base and J lost 3, with 16 bases in between. For the CDR3, the DNA is TGTGCCAGCAGTGAAGATGGGACCATCGGGAACAATCAGCCCCAGCATTTT. It is translated as CASSEDGTIGNNQPQHF. The full variable domain, in which reference TRBV2 and TRBJ1-5 provide the parts outside the CDR3, is EPEVTQTPSHQVTQMGQEVILRCVPISNHLYFYWYRQILGQKVEFLVSFYNNEISEKSEIFDDQFSVERPDGSNFTLKIRSTKLEDSAMYFCASSEDGTIGNNQPQHFGDGTRLSIL.

The chain recombines TRBV7-9 with TRBJ2-7, with 12 bases aligning to TRBD1. V dropped 5 bases and J dropped 6; count of bases not matched to a gene: 8. This CDR3 has 15 residues. Germline V gene lookup returns CDR1 SEHNR and CDR2 FQNEAQ (reference sequence). The CDR3 here is CASSMGQGAVGEQYF. The CDR3 DNA reads as TGTGCCAGCAGCATGGGACAGGGGGCAGTTGGCGAGCAGTACTTC.

This sequence joins TRBV6-1 and TRBJ1-2; no definite D call. The CDR3 length is 13 residues. Trimming took off 2 bases at V and 2 bases at J, with 6 bases between the two ends. Germline lookup yields CDR1 MNHNS and CDR2 SASEGT. CDR3 residues: CASSEFRNYGYTF. CDR3 sequence (DNA): TGTGCCAGCAGTGAATTTCGGAACTATGGCTACACCTTC.

This clone was seen a handful of times. This chain joins TRBV18 and TRBJ2-5; 8 bases match TRBD1. This CDR3 comprises 14 residues. V shed 0 bases and J 3 bases; nucleotides not matched to a gene: 0. Germline V gene lookup returns CDR1 KGHSH and CDR2 LQKENI. The CDR3 nucleotides read TGTGCCAGCTCACCACCGACAGGGGAAGAGACCCAGTACTTC. Translated: CASSPPTGEETQYF. Combining the CDR3 with reference TRBV18 and TRBJ2-5 gives the whole variable domain NAGVMQNPRHLVRRRGQEARLRCSPMKGHSHVYWYRQLPEEGLKFMVYLQKENIIDESGMPKERFSAEFPKEGPSILRIQQVVRGDSAAYFCASSPPTGEETQYFGPGTRLLVL.

The chain carries TRBV2 and TRBJ2-1; the D gene is possibly TRBD1 (6 bases). There are 11 residues in the CDR3. Trimming pared 3 bases from V and 11 bases from J, leaving 8 bases between. The germline CDR1 and CDR2 sequences are SNHLY and FYNNEI. CDR3 sequence (DNA): TGTGCCAGCAGTGATAGGGGGAAGCAGTTCTTC. Residues: CASSDRGKQFF.